Reported below is one T cell receptor (beta chain). The clone's antigen remains unknown. No clone much larger than this one lies a single base away; base qualities are absent. TCRbeta CDR3 regions were amplified from genomic DNA by means of the immunoSEQ Assay, a bias-controlled multiplex PCR. The authors processed their data as follows. Nucleated cell counts per sample were estimated from amplification of reference gene primers within the assay. Sequence reads were collapsed and filtered to measure the absolute abundance of every unique TCRbeta CDR3 rearrangement. Productive Simpson clonality was computed per sample as the square root of Simpson's diversity index over productive rearrangements. This immuneACCESS table, as held by TCRdb, lists in-frame sequences with V and J called but not all clones. Of the missing ones, under half trace to an unresolved V gene in checked studies; the others have no known cause. V, J and clone size were drawn from that table, and D and trimming were deduced from the DNA. Recorded for this sample are about 130,000 clones; about 80% of them occurred a single time. 37% of the sample is in the top ten clones.

Whole blood was collected in K2EDTA tubes by collaborating institutions according to the institutions' own protocols. For TCRbeta analysis, collaborators shipped samples as frozen whole blood, isolated PBMCs, or DNA extracted from either of those sample types. This sample was included in a study of blood T cell repertoires in COVID-19 (TCRdb year 2020). With respect to the entire study: Samples covering the acute and convalescent phases of COVID-19 were provided by collaborators in the United States, Italy and Spain. The prospective study material was composed of cDNA or gDNA derived from T cells, B-cell-depleted T cells, or PBMCs. HLA class I and class II types, where available, came from metadata supplied by the sample provider rather than from assay-based typing. Subjects who had been exposed to COVID-19, were actively infected with it, or had recovered from it provided the deeply sampled blood TCRbeta repertoires that made up the dataset. Sample metadata almost always included a de-identified subject ID, COVID-19 status, age in years and sex. The samples were drawn from two sources: the first 160 participants of the ongoing ImmuneRACE study, and 1,254 subjects contributed by 6 global collaborators. The repertoires were released in a freely available public database meant as a resource for research on the immune response to SARS-CoV-2. Overall study outcomes, separate from this receptor: How much clinical and demographic metadata was included differed by source and by participant, and the metadata was provided uncurated.

The germline V gene gives CDR1 as MRHNA and CDR2 as SNTAGT. From cysteine to phenylalanine, the CDR3 is 16 amino acids long. Solely the CDR3 DNA is kept, with 48 bases framed from the first base. Trimming takes 7 bases from V and 2 bases from J, and the germline ends sit 18 bases apart. In this chain, TRBV6-4 is recombined with TRBJ1-5; TRBD1 is a possible D gene, resting on 5 matching bases. The sequenced sample was peripheral blood. This sequence was found in a man in his forties or fifties with active or convalescent COVID-19. The DNA sequence is TGTGCCAGCACTCAATGGGGGGGTATGGGCAATCAGCCCCAGCATTTT. It codes for CASTQWGGMGNQPQHF.